The 8 T cell receptor beta chains below were found in one sample sequenced in a study of blood T cell repertoires in COVID-19. The data were produced by immunoSEQ multiplex PCR, yet TCRdb's version contains in-frame clones alone and is incomplete. The table includes approximately 350,000 clones, 89% detected once. Sequences were obtained from peripheral blood. The receptor set was obtained from a woman under 40 with COVID-19, enrolled during active disease.

The V call is TRBV28, the J call TRBJ2-2, with D tentatively TRBD2 (5 bases). The V gene's germline CDR1 is MDHEN and CDR2 SYDVKM. The CDR3 is 14 residues long. The V gene lost 7 bases and the J gene lost 3 bases, with 12 bases spanning the gap. This CDR3 is CASTTGIDTGELFF. Written as DNA, the CDR3 is TGTGCCAGCACCACGGGGATTGACACCGGGGAGCTGTTTTTT.

The table lists this clone with a count of one. The V call is TRBV27, the J call TRBJ2-1; 15 nucleotides agree with TRBD2. V lost 4 bases to trimming and J lost 5 bases; unmatched junction nucleotides: 6. CDR1 and CDR2 from the germline V gene are MNHEY and SMNVEV (reference sequence). This CDR3 is built from 17 residues. The CDR3 region is CASSSMGLAGGNNEQFF. CDR3 DNA: TGTGCCAGCAGTTCCATGGGACTAGCGGGAGGAAACAATGAGCAGTTCTTC.

The DNA for the CDR3 is TGCGCCAGCAGCTTGGATAGGAGGGGAGGGGAAAAACTGTTTTTT. Translating gives CASSLDRRGGEKLFF. The chain links TRBV5-1 to TRBJ1-4; weak D call: TRBD1 (5 bases). The CDR3 runs 15 residues. Between the trimmed V and J ends, which lost 0 bases and 8 bases, there was a span of 14 bases. CDR1 is SGHRS, CDR2 YFSETQ, per germline.

The J gene is TRBJ1-2, the V gene TRBV6-2 or TRBV6-3; 10 bases align to TRBD1. Germline-derived CDR1 and CDR2 are MNHEY and SVGEGT. V was clipped by 6 bases and J by 7 bases; unmatched bases: 5. The CDR3 is 13 amino acids. The CDR3 sequence: CASSWDRGAGYTF. The DNA of the CDR3 is TGTGCCAGCAGCTGGGACAGGGGCGCTGGCTACACCTTC.

V and J are TRBV24-1 and TRBJ2-5; 14 nucleotides match TRBD2. CDR1 and CDR2 from the germline V gene are KGHDR and SFDVKD. CDR3 length: 16 amino acids. The trim removed 6 bases at V and 0 bases at J, leaving 2 bases unmatched. The CDR3 region has the DNA TGTGCCACCAGTCCGGGACTAGCGGGAGACCAAGAGACCCAGTACTTC. Its translation: CATSPGLAGDQETQYF.

The rearrangement links TRBV24-1 to TRBJ2-2, with D perhaps matching TRBD1 (5 bases). V shed 6 bases and J shed 1 base, with 17 bases lying between them. Germline lookup yields CDR1 KGHDR and CDR2 SFDVKD. The CDR3 is 17 amino acids. As DNA, the CDR3 is TGTGCCACCAGTTCCCTTAGGCGCACAGGGAACACCGGGGAGCTGTTTTTT. This translates into CATSSLRRTGNTGELFF.

The chain combines TRBV19 with TRBJ2-1, with 7 bases identical to TRBD2. Germline V gene sequence: CDR1 LNHDA, CDR2 SQIVND (reference sequence). The CDR3 spans 16 residues. V gave up 5 bases and J gave up 4 bases; unmatched junction bases: 11. The chain's CDR3 is CASSPRPGTTYNEQFF. The CDR3 DNA reads as TGTGCCAGTAGTCCGCGTCCCGGGACTACATACAATGAGCAGTTCTTC.

V usage is TRBV9 and J usage is TRBJ2-2; 10 nucleotides match TRBD1. Germline loops: CDR1 SGDLS, CDR2 YYNGEE. The CDR3 has 16 amino acids. V dropped 2 bases and J dropped 3; count of bases not matched to a gene: 4. The CDR3: CASSVTGGADTGELFF. The DNA for the CDR3 is TGTGCCAGCAGCGTGACAGGGGGCGCCGACACCGGGGAGCTGTTTTTT.